Listed here are 19 T cell receptor beta chains from one sample, sequenced in a study of sequential checkpoint blockade in melanoma. The treatment denotes: randomized to nivolumab then ipilimumab (arm A) or the reverse (arm B). Produced via immunoSEQ multiplex PCR; TCRdb's table is partial and in-frame only. Counted here are around 19,000 clones, approximately 77% occurring once; the ten biggest clones make up approximately 20%. Sequenced here: CD8+ T cells sorted from blood (inferred from file names), sampled from a patient given nivolumab and ipilimumab in sequence. These receptors all come from a human donor with melanoma.

CDR3 nucleotides: TGTGCCAGCAGCGTAGAGGGGAAGAACACTGAAGCTTTCTTT. Its translation: CASSVEGKNTEAFF. The rearrangement joins TRBV9 to TRBJ1-1, with D possibly TRBD1 on 5 matching bases. Germline CDR1 reads SGDLS; CDR2 reads YYNGEE. The CDR3 spans 14 residues. V was clipped by 0 bases and J by 1 base, with 7 bases between them. The complete variable domain, with remaining parts taken from reference TRBV9 and TRBJ1-1, reads DSGVTQTPKHLITATGQRVTLRCSPRSGDLSVYWYQQSLDQGLQFLIQYYNGEERAKGNILERFSAQQFPDLHSELNLSSLELGDSALYFCASSVEGKNTEAFFGQGTRLTVV.

The CDR3 bases are TGTGCCAGCAGTTCCGGACAGCAAAGCCAAGAGACCCAGTACTTC. It translates to CASSSGQQSQETQYF. V and J are TRBV5-8 and TRBJ2-5; a weak D match, TRBD1 (6 bases). Germline V gene lookup returns CDR1 SGHTS and CDR2 YDEGEE. The CDR3 has 15 amino acids. Trimming removed 5 bases at V and 1 base at J, with 15 bases between.

Comments on this clone: One junction end disagrees with the germline gene, perhaps due to a read error. The CDR3 DNA reads TGTGCCAGCGGCTTAGGGGGGGGCGTTAATGAAAAACTGTTTTTT. This encodes CASGLGGGVNEKLFF. The chain recombines TRBV7-8 with TRBJ1-4, with D possibly TRBD1 on 6 matching bases. Per the germline V gene, CDR1 is SGHVS and CDR2 is FQNEAQ. The CDR3 totals 15 residues. The full variable domain, completed using reference TRBV7-8 and TRBJ1-4, is GAGVSQSPRYKVAKRGQDVALRCDPISGHVSLFWYQQALGQGPEFLTYFQNEAQLDKSGLPSDRFFAERPEGSVSTLKIQRTQQEDSAVYLCASGLGGGVNEKLFFGSGTQLSVL.

The rearrangement joins TRBV7-2 to TRBJ2-1; 9 nucleotides agree with TRBD2. The CDR3 is 16 residues long. V gave up 3 bases and J gave up 0 bases; unmatched junction bases: 3. From germline, CDR1 is SGHTA and CDR2 FQGNSA. CDR3 DNA: TGTGCCAGCAGCTTTAAGCGGGGGGCCTCCTACAATGAGCAGTTCTTC. It is translated as CASSFKRGASYNEQFF.

V and J are TRBV10-3 and TRBJ2-7; D might be TRBD2 (7 bases). V dropped 0 bases and J dropped 0 bases, with 9 bases sitting between them. This CDR3 comprises 15 residues. The germline gives CDR1 ENHRY, CDR2 SYGVKD. CDR3 in amino acids: CAISESGGPSYEQYF. The CDR3 nucleotides are TGTGCCATCAGTGAGTCGGGGGGGCCCTCCTACGAGCAGTACTTC.

This chain connects TRBV27 to TRBJ1-1; TRBD1 matches at 7 bases. Germline-derived CDR1 and CDR2 are MNHEY and SMNVEV (reference sequence). This CDR3 region has 14 residues. V was pared by 2 bases and J by 4 bases, with 4 bases of the junction left unmatched. The CDR3 region is CASSLRGDSTEAFF. In DNA, the CDR3 is TGTGCCAGCAGTTTAAGAGGGGACAGCACTGAAGCTTTCTTT.

This chain connects TRBV19 to TRBJ1-6, with D unresolved. The CDR3 is 16 amino acids. Between the trimmed V and J ends, which lost 6 bases and 0 bases, there was a span of 12 bases. Germline CDR1 reads LNHDA; CDR2 reads SQIVND (reference sequence). The CDR3 DNA follows: TGTGCCAGTAGCTTGGACTCCAGCTCCTATAATTCACCCCTCCACTTT. Protein product: CASSLDSSSYNSPLHF. Complete variable domain (other parts from reference TRBV19 and TRBJ1-6): DGGITQSPKYLFRKEGQNVTLSCEQNLNHDAMYWYRQDPGQGLRLIYYSQIVNDFQKGDIAEGYSVSREKKESFPLTVTSAQKNPTAFYLCASSLDSSSYNSPLHFGNGTRLTVT.

V usage is TRBV7-3 and J usage is TRBJ2-7; TRBD1 agrees at 7 bases. The germline V gene encodes CDR1 SGHTA and CDR2 FQGTGA. V gave up 2 bases and J gave up 6 bases; unmatched junction bases: 4. The CDR3 runs to 13 residues. CDR3 sequence: CASSLETGTEQYF. The CDR3 DNA sequence: TGTGCCAGCAGCTTAGAGACAGGGACCGAGCAGTACTTC.

The V call is TRBV6-5, the J call TRBJ1-2, with D perhaps TRBD1 (5 bases). The CDR3 is 15 amino acids. Germline V lookup: CDR1 MNHEY, CDR2 SVGAGI. V lost 6 bases to trimming and J lost 4 bases, with 18 bases between them. For the CDR3, the DNA is TGTGCCAGCAGAGCGACTAAGGGGAGGGCCTATGGCTACACCTTC. This encodes CASRATKGRAYGYTF.

This chain connects TRBV7-9 to TRBJ1-2; the D is unclear. The V and J ends lost 8 bases and 11 bases respectively, with 18 bases between them. Germline V gives CDR1 SEHNR, CDR2 FQNEAQ (reference sequence). This CDR3 is built from 12 residues. The CDR3: CASLGSVTGYTF. As DNA, the CDR3 is TGTGCCAGCCTCGGGTCTGTAACCGGGTACACCTTC.

This chain links TRBV7-9 with TRBJ1-3; 7 nucleotides line up with TRBD1. The CDR3 is 15 amino acids. CDR1 is SEHNR and CDR2 is FQNEAQ in the germline V gene (reference sequence). Germline trimming cut 4 bases from V and 0 bases from J; bases unmatched to any gene: 3. Written as DNA, the CDR3 is TGTGCCAGCAGCTCCCGGGACAGCTCTGGAAACACCATATATTTT. Encoded protein: CASSSRDSSGNTIYF.

V gene TRBV19 combines with J gene TRBJ2-7; D is perhaps TRBD1 (6 bases). The germline V and J ends were trimmed by 2 bases and 5 bases, with 13 bases remaining between them. The CDR3 consists of 14 residues. Germline loops: CDR1 LNHDA, CDR2 SQIVND (reference sequence). The DNA of the CDR3 is TGTGCCAGTAGTATACGGCAGGGGCTAAACGAGCAGTACTTC. Translation gives CASSIRQGLNEQYF.

In this sample, this clone turned up once. V gene TRBV7-9 combines with J gene TRBJ2-7, with 7 bases identical to TRBD1. The CDR3 loop spans 15 amino acids. V trimming: 5 bases; J trimming: 1 base; junction bases outside the gene matches: 8. Germline-derived CDR1 and CDR2 are SEHNR and FQNEAQ (reference sequence). The CDR3 bases are TGTGCCAGCAGCCCCACAGGGGTCGGTTCCTACGAGCAGTACTTC. As protein: CASSPTGVGSYEQYF.

In its sample, this clone was seen a few times. The chain is built from TRBV7-6 and TRBJ2-1; tentatively, D is TRBD2 (6 bases). CDR3 size: 12 residues. CDR1 and CDR2 (germline): SGHVS, FNYEAQ. V lost 3 bases, J lost 6 bases, and 6 bases lay in between. This CDR3 is CASSFGSNEQFF. DNA for the CDR3: TGTGCCAGCAGCTTCGGGAGCAATGAGCAGTTCTTC.

The chain carries TRBV5-4 and TRBJ2-7; 8 bases align to TRBD2. Looked up from germline, CDR1 is SGHNT and CDR2 is YYREEE (reference sequence). The length of the CDR3 is 13 residues. V lost 6 bases, J lost 5 bases, and 7 bases stayed unmatched. In nucleotides, the CDR3 is TGTGCCAGCAAAATGGGACTAGGGAACGAGCAGTACTTC. Protein product: CASKMGLGNEQYF.

The rearrangement joins TRBV9 to TRBJ2-1; 7 nucleotides agree with TRBD2. There are 16 residues in the CDR3. Trimming removed 3 bases from V and 8 bases from J; junction bases left unmatched: 14. The germline CDR1 and CDR2 sequences are SGDLS and YYNGEE. The DNA for the CDR3 is TGTGCCAGCAGCGCCCACTCAGGCGGGGGTCGGGATGAGCAGTTCTTC. As protein: CASSAHSGGGRDEQFF.

This clone is categorized as large. The chain is built from TRBV7-9 and TRBJ2-7; tentative D call: TRBD2 (6 bases). With 5 bases removed from V and 2 bases from J, the gap between germline ends came to 10 bases. CDR1 is SEHNR, CDR2 FQNEAQ, per germline (reference sequence). This CDR3 region has 13 residues. Here the CDR3 reads CASSPAGPYEQYF. For the CDR3, the DNA is TGTGCCAGCAGCCCGGCGGGACCCTACGAGCAGTACTTC.

The J gene is TRBJ1-1, the V gene TRBV11-3, with TRBD1 matching over 8 bases. Per germline, CDR1 SGHNT and CDR2 YENEEA. The length of the CDR3 is 14 residues. The ends lost 4 bases at V and 3 bases at J; junction bases unmatched: 4. DNA for the CDR3: TGTGCCAGCAGCTCCAGGGGGCCACACACTGAAGCTTTCTTT. As protein: CASSSRGPHTEAFF.

This clone was counted a few times. The CDR3 nucleotides are TGCGCCAGCAGCGGGGACACCCCGAAAGCTTTCTTT. Protein product: CASSGDTPKAFF. The J gene is TRBJ1-1, the V gene TRBV4-1, with D possibly TRBD1 on 6 matching bases. V shed 5 bases and J shed 9 bases, with 13 bases lying between them. Per the germline V gene, CDR1 is MGHRA and CDR2 is YSYEKL. CDR3 size: 12 residues.